This T cell receptor (beta chain) was observed in a study of early T cells in non-severe SARS-CoV-2 infection. On the study more broadly: Unsorted whole-blood RNA was sequenced in bulk, leaving chains unpaired.

There are many counts of this clonotype. TCRdb re-analysed the 5' RACE reads in MiXCR, keeping a single row per CDR3 protein. The table has 25,000 to 30,000 distinct CDR3 sequences, around 5% seen once; the top ten hold around 4.3%. V lost 6 bases and J lost 5; bases outside the gene matches: 6. There are 12 residues in the CDR3. Looked up from germline, CDR1 is SQVTM and CDR2 is ANQGSEA. This receptor was taken from an adult who was a healthcare worker with PCR-confirmed SARS-CoV-2 infection or an uninfected control (not recorded which). This rearrangement joins TRBV29-1 to TRBJ2-7, with 8 nucleotides matching TRBD1. The sequencing sample was made of whole blood. The CDR3 loop reads CSVGIQGDEQYF. Here the CDR3 DNA reads TGCAGCGTCGGAATACAGGGGGACGAGCAGTACTTC.